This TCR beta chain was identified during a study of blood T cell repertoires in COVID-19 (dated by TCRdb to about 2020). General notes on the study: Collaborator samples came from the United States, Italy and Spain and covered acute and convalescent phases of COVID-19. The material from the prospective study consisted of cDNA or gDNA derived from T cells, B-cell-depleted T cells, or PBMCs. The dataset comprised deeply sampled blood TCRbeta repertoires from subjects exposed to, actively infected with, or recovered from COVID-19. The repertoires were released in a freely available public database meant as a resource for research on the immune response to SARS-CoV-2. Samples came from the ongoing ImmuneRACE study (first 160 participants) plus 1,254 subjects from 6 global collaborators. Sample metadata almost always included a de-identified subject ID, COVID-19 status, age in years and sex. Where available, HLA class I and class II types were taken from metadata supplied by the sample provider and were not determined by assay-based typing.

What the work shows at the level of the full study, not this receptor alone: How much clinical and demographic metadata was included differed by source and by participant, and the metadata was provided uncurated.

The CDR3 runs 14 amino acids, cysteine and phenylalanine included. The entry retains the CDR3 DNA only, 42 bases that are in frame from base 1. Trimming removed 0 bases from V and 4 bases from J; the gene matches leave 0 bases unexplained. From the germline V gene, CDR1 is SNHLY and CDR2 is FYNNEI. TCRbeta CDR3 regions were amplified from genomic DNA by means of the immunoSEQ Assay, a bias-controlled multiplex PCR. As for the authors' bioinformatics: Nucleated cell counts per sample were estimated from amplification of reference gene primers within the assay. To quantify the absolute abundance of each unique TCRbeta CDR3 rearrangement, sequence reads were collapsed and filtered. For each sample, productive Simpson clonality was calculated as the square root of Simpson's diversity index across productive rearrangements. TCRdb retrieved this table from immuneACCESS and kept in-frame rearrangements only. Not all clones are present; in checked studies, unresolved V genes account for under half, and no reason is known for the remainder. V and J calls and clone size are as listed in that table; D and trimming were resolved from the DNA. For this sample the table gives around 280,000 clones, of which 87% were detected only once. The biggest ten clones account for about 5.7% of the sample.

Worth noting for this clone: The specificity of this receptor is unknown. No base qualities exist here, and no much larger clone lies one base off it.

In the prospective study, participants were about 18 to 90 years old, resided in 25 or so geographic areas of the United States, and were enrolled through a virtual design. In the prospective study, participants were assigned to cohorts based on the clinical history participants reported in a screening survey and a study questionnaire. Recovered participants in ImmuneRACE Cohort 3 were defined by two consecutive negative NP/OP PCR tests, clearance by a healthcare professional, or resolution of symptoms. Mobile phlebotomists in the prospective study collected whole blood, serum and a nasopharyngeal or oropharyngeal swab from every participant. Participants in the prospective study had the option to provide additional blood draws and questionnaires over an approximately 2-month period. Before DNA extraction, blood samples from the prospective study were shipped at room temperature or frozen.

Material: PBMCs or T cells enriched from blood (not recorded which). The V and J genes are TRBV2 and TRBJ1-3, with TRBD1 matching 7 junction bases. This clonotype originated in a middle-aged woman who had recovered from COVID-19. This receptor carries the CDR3 CASSEAGGGNTIYF. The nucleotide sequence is TGTGCCAGCAGTGAAGCAGGGGGCGGAAACACCATATATTTT.